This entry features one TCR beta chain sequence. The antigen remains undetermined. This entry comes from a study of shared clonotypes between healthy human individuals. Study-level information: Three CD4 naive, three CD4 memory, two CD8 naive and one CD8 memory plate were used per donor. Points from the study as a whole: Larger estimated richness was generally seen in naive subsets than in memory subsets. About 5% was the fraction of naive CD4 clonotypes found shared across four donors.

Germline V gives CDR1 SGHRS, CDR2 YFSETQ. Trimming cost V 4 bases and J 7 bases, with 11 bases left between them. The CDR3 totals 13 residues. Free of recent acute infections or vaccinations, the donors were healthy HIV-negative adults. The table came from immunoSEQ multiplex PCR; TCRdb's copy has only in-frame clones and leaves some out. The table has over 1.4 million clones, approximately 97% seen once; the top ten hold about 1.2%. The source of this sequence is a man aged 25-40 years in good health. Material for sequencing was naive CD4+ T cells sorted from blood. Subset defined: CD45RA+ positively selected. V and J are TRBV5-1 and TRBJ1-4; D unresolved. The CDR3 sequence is CASSAGKVEKLFF. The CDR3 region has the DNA TGCGCCAGCAGCGCTGGCAAGGTTGAAAAACTGTTTTTT.